The 16 T cell receptor beta chains below all came from one sample that was sequenced in a study of cytomegalovirus exposure and HLA in healthy donors. Use of 60 Vbeta and 13 Jbeta primers characterized the PCR. Assay: immunoSEQ multiplex PCR; the TCRdb copy retains only in-frame clones and omits some. The data contain 150,000 to 200,000 clones, 75% to 85% of them singletons. Sequencing was performed on PBMCs. The source is a girl aged 2 to 10 in good health and CMV-seropositive.

As for this clone: The same CDR3 is also encoded by other DNA sequences in this sample. The V call is TRBV28, the J call TRBJ1-5, with D unresolved. The CDR3 spans 13 residues. CDR1 is MDHEN, CDR2 SYDVKM, per germline. Trimming took off 1 base at V and 2 bases at J, with 3 bases between the two ends. The CDR3 sequence: CASSLSGNQPQHF. CDR3 sequence (DNA): TGTGCCAGCAGTTTATCCGGCAATCAGCCCCAGCATTTT.

V usage is TRBV11-2 and J usage is TRBJ1-3, with no clear D. Trimming stripped 1 base from V and 4 bases from J, with 11 bases between. This CDR3 has 15 amino acids. Germline lookup yields CDR1 SGHAT and CDR2 FQNNGV. CDR3 protein: CASSLGGSGGNTIYF. The CDR3 DNA reads as TGTGCCAGCAGCTTAGGAGGTTCGGGAGGAAACACCATATATTTT.

A few counts support this clone. The gene calls are TRBV29-1 and TRBJ2-4; no clear D gene. V dropped 6 bases and J dropped 0 bases, with 9 bases sitting between them. Germline V CDR1 and CDR2: SQVTM, ANQGSEA. The CDR3 is 13 amino acids. The CDR3 bases are TGCAGCGTCGCGACACTAGCCAAAAACATTCAGTACTTC. Translating gives CSVATLAKNIQYF.

The CDR3 sequence is CASSEFEGATQYF. The CDR3 bases are TGTGCCAGCAGTGAATTTGAGGGTGCTACGCAGTATTTT. V and J are TRBV25-1 and TRBJ2-3; weak D call: TRBD2 (5 bases). V was clipped by 1 base and J by 8 bases, with 10 bases between them. From germline, CDR1 is MGHDK and CDR2 SYGVNS. The CDR3 runs to 13 residues.

CDR3 sequence (DNA): TGTGCCAGCAGCCAAGGGGGGGTGGAGGAAAAACTGTTTTTT. Residues: CASSQGGVEEKLFF. The rearrangement joins TRBV4-2 to TRBJ1-4; weak D call: TRBD1 (5 bases). Trimming shortened V by 1 base and J by 8 bases, and 11 bases separated the two germline ends. CDR1 is LGHNA, CDR2 YNFKEQ, per germline. The CDR3 extends over 14 amino acids.

Turning to this clone: This sample includes further DNA sequences coding for the same CDR3. V is TRBV28 and J is TRBJ2-7; D remains ambiguous. Germline values: CDR1 MDHEN, CDR2 SYDVKM. The CDR3 contains 13 residues. The ends were cut back, 1 base at V and 3 bases at J, with 7 bases in the middle. CDR3 protein: CASSLSSGYEQYF. The DNA of the CDR3 is TGTGCCAGCAGTTTATCTTCAGGCTACGAGCAGTACTTC.

This clone appeared once. One junction end does not reproduce the germline sequence, and a read error may be involved. The chain couples TRBV7-7 to TRBJ2-7; D not resolved. CDR3 size: 13 residues. Germline V gene sequence: CDR1 SSHAT, CDR2 FNYEAQ (reference sequence). The CDR3 loop is CASSLEPGYEQYF. In DNA form, the CDR3 reads TGTGCTAGCAGCTTAGAACCCGGCTACGAGCAGTACTTC.

On this clone itself: The junction departs from the called germline gene at one end, perhaps through a read error. The chain employs TRBV7-7 and TRBJ2-1; the D gene is possibly TRBD2 (6 bases). The length of the CDR3 is 13 residues. CDR1 is SSHAT, CDR2 FNYEAQ, per germline (reference sequence). CDR3 coding DNA: TGTGCTAGCAGCCCCCCCTCGGAGGGGGAGCAGTTCTTC. Amino acids: CASSPPSEGEQFF.

This sequence joins TRBV28 and TRBJ2-7, with 7 bases lining up with TRBD1. In germline, CDR1 is MDHEN, CDR2 SYDVKM. V lost 5 bases to trimming and J lost 3 bases; unmatched junction nucleotides: 7. This CDR3 has 14 residues. As DNA, the CDR3 is TGTGCCAGCAGTACTCGACAGGGCTTCTACGAGCAGTACTTC. Translated, it gives CASSTRQGFYEQYF.

To note about this clone: Other DNA sequences in this sample translate to the same CDR3. V and J are TRBV18 and TRBJ2-5, with 7 nucleotides matching TRBD1. After removal of 1 base from V and 5 bases from J, the junction contained 1 base not matched to a gene. In germline, CDR1 is KGHSH, CDR2 LQKENI. CDR3 length equals 13 residues. This CDR3 is CASSPRDSETQYF. Written as DNA, the CDR3 is TGTGCCAGCTCACCACGGGACAGTGAGACCCAGTACTTC. Full variable domain (rest looked up from reference TRBV18 and TRBJ2-5): NAGVMQNPRHLVRRRGQEARLRCSPMKGHSHVYWYRQLPEEGLKFMVYLQKENIIDESGMPKERFSAEFPKEGPSILRIQQVVRGDSAAYFCASSPRDSETQYFGPGTRLLVL.

The chain joins TRBV28 to TRBJ1-3; D is unclear. CDR1 and CDR2 from the germline V gene are MDHEN and SYDVKM. This CDR3 spans 15 amino acids. V was shortened by 1 base and J by 0 bases, with 7 bases between the two germline ends. The CDR3 bases are TGTGCCAGCAGTTTATCGGGTCCCTCTGGAAACACCATATATTTT. Translating it yields CASSLSGPSGNTIYF.

The V gene is TRBV29-1, the J gene TRBJ2-1, with 11 bases aligning to TRBD2. Germline loops: CDR1 SQVTM, CDR2 ANQGSEA. Trimming removed 6 bases from V and 3 bases from J; junction bases left unmatched: 19. The CDR3 runs to 19 residues. CDR3 DNA sequence: TGCAGCGTCTGCCCAATACCCCGTCATAGCGGGAGGGTCTACAATGAGCAGTTCTTC. This gives the protein CSVCPIPRHSGRVYNEQFF.

This clone was detected once. The chain uses TRBV11-3 and TRBJ2-5, with TRBD2 matching over 7 bases. The J segment lost 5 bases and the V segment lost 6 bases, leaving 3 bases of the junction unmatched. The CDR3 totals 12 residues. The germline V gene encodes CDR1 SGHNT and CDR2 YENEEA. CDR3 bases: TGTGCCAGCAGTCGGACTAGTGAGACCCAGTACTTC. Translation: CASSRTSETQYF.

This clone was detected only once. This chain joins TRBV7-2 and TRBJ2-2, with TRBD1 matching 11 bases. Germline CDR1 reads SGHTA; CDR2 reads FQGNSA. The J segment lost 6 bases and the V segment lost 3 bases, leaving 6 bases of the junction unmatched. The CDR3 runs to 16 residues. CDR3 nucleotide sequence: TGTGCCAGCAGCTTTCGAAGGGGACAGGGGGCCGGGGAGCTGTTTTTT. Translating it yields CASSFRRGQGAGELFF.

The chain links TRBV11-1 to TRBJ2-1, with TRBD1 as a possible D gene (5 bases). Trimming stripped 2 bases from V and 5 bases from J, with 13 bases between. The CDR3 loop spans 15 amino acids. CDR1 is SGHAT, CDR2 FQDESV, per germline (reference sequence). CDR3 in amino acids: CASSLTGDRDNEQFF. The DNA for the CDR3 is TGTGCCAGCAGCTTAACAGGCGACCGCGACAATGAGCAGTTCTTC.

This chain links TRBV6-1 with TRBJ1-3, with no clear D. Trimming removed 7 bases at V and 4 bases at J, with 5 bases between. Germline V gene lookup returns CDR1 MNHNS and CDR2 SASEGT. The CDR3 spans 11 residues. CDR3 bases: TGTGCCAGCACCGAGGGAAACACCATATATTTT. Translated, it gives CASTEGNTIYF.